This T cell receptor beta chain is drawn from a study of blood T cell repertoires in COVID-19. This clone was counted a single time. The repertoire was sequenced with immunoSEQ multiplex PCR; TCRdb's copy has only in-frame clones and lacks some. The sample has about 340,000 clones, 85% to 90% seen once. Germline assignment: CDR1 MNHNS and CDR2 SASEGT. V was clipped by 2 bases and J by 2 bases, with 9 bases between them. The CDR3 sequence is 15 residues long. This receptor was obtained from a woman in her seventies with COVID-19, enrolled during active disease. Source material: peripheral blood. V gene TRBV6-1 combines with J gene TRBJ2-2; tentatively, D is TRBD1 (6 bases). CDR3 DNA: TGTGCCAGCAGTGAATTGGGACATAACACCGGGGAGCTGTTTTTT. The encoded protein is CASSELGHNTGELFF.